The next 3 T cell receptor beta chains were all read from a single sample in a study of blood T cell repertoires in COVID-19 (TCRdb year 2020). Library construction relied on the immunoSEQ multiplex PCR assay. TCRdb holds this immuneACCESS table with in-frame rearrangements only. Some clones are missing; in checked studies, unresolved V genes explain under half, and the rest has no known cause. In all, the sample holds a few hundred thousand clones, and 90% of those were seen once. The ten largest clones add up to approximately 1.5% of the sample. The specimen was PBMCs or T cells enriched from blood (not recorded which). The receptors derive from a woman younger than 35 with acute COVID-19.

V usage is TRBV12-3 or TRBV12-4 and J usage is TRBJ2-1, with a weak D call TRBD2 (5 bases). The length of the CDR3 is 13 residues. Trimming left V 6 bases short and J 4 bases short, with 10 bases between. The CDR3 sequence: CASRKDLYNEQFF. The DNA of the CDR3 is TGTGCCAGCAGGAAGGACTTATACAATGAGCAGTTCTTC.

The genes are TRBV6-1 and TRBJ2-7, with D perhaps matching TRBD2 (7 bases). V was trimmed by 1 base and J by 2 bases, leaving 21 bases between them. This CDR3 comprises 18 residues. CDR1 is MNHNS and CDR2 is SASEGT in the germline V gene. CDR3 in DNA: TGTGCCAGCAGTGAAGTTGGGGGACAACCCGGGACTACCTACGAGCAGTACTTC. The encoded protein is CASSEVGGQPGTTYEQYF.

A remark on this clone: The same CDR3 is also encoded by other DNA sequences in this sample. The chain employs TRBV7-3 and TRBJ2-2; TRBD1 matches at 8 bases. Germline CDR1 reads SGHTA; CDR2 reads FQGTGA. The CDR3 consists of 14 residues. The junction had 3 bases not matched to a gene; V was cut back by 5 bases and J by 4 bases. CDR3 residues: CASSPGQGTGELFF. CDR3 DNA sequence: TGTGCCAGCAGCCCTGGACAGGGCACCGGGGAGCTGTTTTTT.